Presented here are 32 T cell receptor beta chains from one specimen sequenced in a study of T-cell memory formation after mild COVID-19 (dated by TCRdb to about 2021). The library relied on 5' RACE. Sequencer: Illumina NovaSeq 6000. In-frame beta chains were kept once TCRdb had trimmed the public reads at Q25 with fastp and called clones with MiXCR. Rows matching on CDR3 protein sequence are summarized as one entry with the most common DNA and genes. The sample records roughly 450,000 distinct CDR3 sequences, about a sixth of which are singletons. Jointly, the top ten make up under 25% of the sample. Sequencing was done on a sample of PBMCs or a T cell subset sorted from them (not recorded which). These receptors came from a man aged 18-30 years who had mild COVID-19 (a few samples of this study predate the infection). The sample titles of this study are shuffled in the database, so cell type and time point are left out; the donor was told from shared clones.

For the CDR3, the DNA is TGTGCCAGCAGTTATCTGCTAGGAGGCCAGCCCCAGCATTTT. This encodes CASSYLLGGQPQHF. The chain couples TRBV6-2 or TRBV6-3 to TRBJ1-5; D remains unclear. The CDR3 runs to 14 residues. Trimming removed 3 bases at V and 7 bases at J, with 13 bases between. Germline CDR1 and CDR2: MNHEY and SVGEGT.

The gene calls are TRBV20-1 and TRBJ2-3; 11 bases align to TRBD2. CDR3 length equals 16 residues. The germline CDR1 and CDR2 sequences are DFQATT and SNEGSKA (reference sequence). With 3 bases clipped from V and 1 base from J, the junction kept 6 bases outside the gene matches. CDR3 protein: CSASAMTSGGTDTQYF. CDR3 coding DNA: TGCAGTGCTAGCGCTATGACTAGCGGGGGCACAGATACGCAGTATTTT.

V and J are TRBV20-1 and TRBJ1-5; perhaps TRBD1 as D (6 bases). V lost 3 bases, J lost 4 bases, and 13 bases lay in between. From germline, CDR1 is DFQATT and CDR2 SNEGSKA (reference sequence). The CDR3 totals 14 residues. The CDR3 DNA is TGCAGTGCTAGGGGGGGGGCAGGGAATCAGCCCCAGCATTTT. It encodes CSARGGAGNQPQHF.

The V call is TRBV5-1, the J call TRBJ1-1; D call uncertain. In germline, CDR1 is SGHRS, CDR2 YFSETQ. This CDR3 is 14 amino acids long. Trimming left V 1 base short and J 1 base short, with 8 bases between. The CDR3 sequence is CASSLQSRNTEAFF. The CDR3 DNA sequence: TGCGCCAGCAGCTTGCAATCCAGGAACACTGAAGCTTTCTTT.

This clonotype was picked up a small number of times. The genes are TRBV7-2 and TRBJ1-2, with TRBD1 matching over 8 bases. The length of the CDR3 is 17 residues. V lost 2 bases and J lost 4; bases outside the gene matches: 12. Germline V CDR1 and CDR2: SGHTA, FQGNSA. CDR3 in amino acids: CASSLRVSGGRGYGYTF. CDR3 coding DNA: TGTGCCAGCAGCTTAAGAGTCTCAGGGGGCAGGGGCTATGGCTACACCTTC. Full variable domain (rest looked up from reference TRBV7-2 and TRBJ1-2): GAGVSQSPSNKVTEKGKDVELRCDPISGHTALYWYRQSLGQGLEFLIYFQGNSAPDKSGLPSDRFSAERTGGSVSTLTIQRTQQEDSAVYLCASSLRVSGGRGYGYTFGSGTRLTVV.

This chain joins TRBV12-3 or TRBV12-4 and TRBJ2-2, with D possibly being TRBD1 or TRBD2 (5 bases each). This CDR3 has 14 residues. Trimming removed 5 bases at V and 6 bases at J, with 13 bases between. In DNA form, the CDR3 reads TGTGCCAGCAGTCTCCGGGGCCAATCCGGGGAGCTGTTTTTT. Its protein is CASSLRGQSGELFF.

V is TRBV15 and J is TRBJ2-1; the D gene is possibly TRBD2 (8 bases). This CDR3 has 13 residues. The germline V and J ends were trimmed by 11 bases and 7 bases, with 18 bases remaining between them. Germline values: CDR1 LNHNV, CDR2 YYDKDF (reference sequence). The CDR3 loop reads CALREGASNEQFF. The DNA of the CDR3 is TGTGCCCTTCGGGAGGGGGCGAGTAATGAGCAGTTCTTC.

CDR3 in DNA: TGTGCCAGCAGCTTAGGAGGAGTCTGGGGCGGCTACACCTTC. Translated, it gives CASSLGGVWGGYTF. The chain carries TRBV7-2 and TRBJ1-2, with D possibly TRBD1 on 5 matching bases. V was pared by 1 base and J by 8 bases, with 14 bases between. The CDR3 is 14 amino acids. CDR1 is SGHTA and CDR2 is FQGNSA in the germline V gene.

In its sample, this clonotype was seen a few times. The V and J genes are TRBV11-2 and TRBJ2-1, with 8 bases lining up with TRBD2. J gave up 8 bases and V 0 bases, and 12 bases lay outside the gene matches. Germline-derived CDR1 and CDR2 are SGHAT and FQNNGV. The length of the CDR3 is 17 residues. For the CDR3, the DNA is TGTGCCAGCAGCTTAGATCGACGGGGGGGCCTTAGGGATGAGCAGTTCTTC. Its translation is CASSLDRRGGLRDEQFF.

In its sample, this clonotype was seen a few times. The V gene is TRBV6-2 or TRBV6-3, the J gene TRBJ1-3, with unresolved D. Trimming left V 2 bases short and J 0 bases short, with 5 bases between. The V gene's germline CDR1 is MNHEY and CDR2 SVGEGT. The CDR3 contains 14 residues. The CDR3 spells CASSYGRSGNTIYF. CDR3 sequence (DNA): TGTGCCAGCAGTTACGGGCGCTCTGGAAACACCATATATTTT.

The V gene is TRBV20-1, the J gene TRBJ1-5, with TRBD1 matching 9 bases. Unmatched junction bases numbered 5, after V lost 6 bases and J lost 2 bases. The germline CDR1 and CDR2 sequences are DFQATT and SNEGSKA (reference sequence). This CDR3 is built from 14 residues. In DNA, the CDR3 is TGCAGTGCACCGACAGGGGGAGGCAATCAGCCCCAGCATTTT. It encodes CSAPTGGGNQPQHF.

This clonotype was seen at least ten times. J is TRBJ2-4 and V is TRBV7-9; D gene unclear. V was cut by 4 bases and J by 1 base, with 8 bases left in between. Germline loops: CDR1 SEHNR, CDR2 FQNEAQ (reference sequence). The CDR3 loop spans 14 amino acids. CDR3 coding DNA: TGTGCCAGCAGCTCCCGCGAGGCCAAAAACATTCAGTACTTC. It specifies CASSSREAKNIQYF.

This clonotype came up a few times. This chain joins TRBV7-9 and TRBJ1-2; 10 bases agree with TRBD1. The CDR3 is 15 residues long. V trimming: 4 bases; J trimming: 4 bases; junction bases outside the gene matches: 6. Germline CDR1 SEHNR, CDR2 FQNEAQ (reference sequence). The DNA for the CDR3 is TGTGCCAGCAGCTGGGGGACAGGGGCACTCTATGGCTACACCTTC. Amino acid sequence: CASSWGTGALYGYTF.

The V and J genes are TRBV20-1 and TRBJ2-3, with a possible D match to TRBD1 (6 bases). CDR1 is DFQATT and CDR2 is SNEGSKA in the germline V gene (reference sequence). CDR3 length: 15 residues. Trimming cost V 1 base and J 3 bases, with 14 bases left between them. CDR3 region: CSARGTQGWTDTQYF. CDR3 sequence (DNA): TGCAGTGCTAGAGGGACGCAGGGGTGGACAGATACGCAGTATTTT.

The chain links TRBV7-9 to TRBJ1-5, with D unresolved. V lost 3 bases, J lost 5 bases, and 8 bases lay in between. The V gene's germline CDR1 is SEHNR and CDR2 FQNEAQ (reference sequence). The CDR3 loop spans 13 amino acids. The chain's CDR3 is CASSFREDQPQHF. DNA for the CDR3: TGTGCCAGCAGCTTCCGGGAGGATCAGCCCCAGCATTTT.

This clonotype was counted only a few times. CDR3 sequence reads: CASSPSSGGDNEQFF. DNA for the CDR3: TGTGCCAGCAGCCCTTCTAGCGGGGGGGACAATGAGCAGTTCTTC. This chain links TRBV4-2 with TRBJ2-1; 12 nucleotides line up with TRBD2. The CDR3 loop spans 15 amino acids. CDR1 and CDR2 from the germline V gene are LGHNA and YNFKEQ. The V gene end was trimmed by 4 bases and the J gene end by 5 bases; junction bases not matched to a gene: 3.

This clonotype was found a few times. The V call is TRBV30, the J call TRBJ1-1; D gene ambiguous. V was shortened by 4 bases and J by 1 base, with 16 bases between the two germline ends. CDR1 GTSNPN and CDR2 SVGIG come from the germline V gene (reference sequence). The CDR3 is 15 residues long. The CDR3 protein is CAWTIHSGRNTEAFF. CDR3 in DNA: TGTGCCTGGACTATTCACTCGGGCAGGAACACTGAAGCTTTCTTT.

The chain couples TRBV28 to TRBJ2-1; TRBD2 matches 7 bases. V lost 7 bases to trimming and J lost 2 bases; unmatched junction nucleotides: 14. The germline CDR1 and CDR2 sequences are MDHEN and SYDVKM. The CDR3 consists of 17 residues. CDR3 loop: CASTIGGMGGTYNEQFF. The CDR3 DNA is TGTGCCAGCACCATTGGGGGGATGGGGGGGACCTACAATGAGCAGTTCTTC.

The chain employs TRBV12-3 or TRBV12-4 and TRBJ1-5, with TRBD1 identical over 7 bases. This CDR3 contains 14 residues. V shed 5 bases and J 0 bases; nucleotides not matched to a gene: 1. CDR3 loop: CASSGTASNQPQHF. DNA for the CDR3: TGTGCCAGCAGTGGGACAGCTAGCAATCAGCCCCAGCATTTT.

The V gene is TRBV18, the J gene TRBJ2-5, with 10 bases aligning to TRBD2. The length of the CDR3 is 14 residues. The germline V gene encodes CDR1 KGHSH and CDR2 LQKENI. The V and J ends lost 3 bases and 4 bases, in that order; junction bases with no gene match: 2. CDR3 bases: TGTGCCAGCTCACCGGCTAGCGGGGGAGAGACCCAGTACTTC. This encodes CASSPASGGETQYF. Using reference TRBV18 and TRBJ2-5 for the parts outside the CDR3, the full variable domain is NAGVMQNPRHLVRRRGQEARLRCSPMKGHSHVYWYRQLPEEGLKFMVYLQKENIIDESGMPKERFSAEFPKEGPSILRIQQVVRGDSAAYFCASSPASGGETQYFGPGTRLLVL.

The chain joins TRBV7-3 to TRBJ2-1; TRBD2 agrees at 10 bases. V lost 5 bases to trimming and J lost 1 base; unmatched junction nucleotides: 5. This CDR3 is 16 amino acids long. Per the germline V gene, CDR1 is SGHTA and CDR2 is FQGTGA. The CDR3 sequence: CASSPLSGGSYNEQFF. The DNA for the CDR3 is TGTGCCAGCAGCCCCCTTAGCGGGGGGTCCTACAATGAGCAGTTCTTC.

The CDR3 spells CASSQAGQANEKLFF. The CDR3 DNA reads TGTGCCAGCAGCCAGGCGGGACAGGCTAATGAAAAACTGTTTTTT. The chain recombines TRBV3-1 with TRBJ1-4; 8 bases line up with TRBD1. This CDR3 region has 15 residues. V lost 3 bases, J lost 3 bases, and 3 bases stayed unmatched. CDR1 LGHDT and CDR2 YNNKEL come from the germline V gene (reference sequence).

J is TRBJ2-7 and V is TRBV29-1; 9 nucleotides match TRBD1. The CDR3 totals 14 residues. The germline CDR1 and CDR2 sequences are SQVTM and ANQGSEA. J was trimmed by 0 bases and V by 5 bases; bases with no gene match: 5. The CDR3 region is CSVFTGQGSYEQYF. For the CDR3, the DNA is TGCAGCGTTTTCACGGGACAGGGCTCCTACGAGCAGTACTTC.

The V call is TRBV4-1, the J call TRBJ2-7; D not resolved. The CDR3 spans 13 residues. V gave up 2 bases and J gave up 6 bases, with 11 bases separating them. CDR1 and CDR2 from the germline V gene are MGHRA and YSYEKL. Written as DNA, the CDR3 is TGCGCCAGCAGCCAACGGGCATTACGCGAGCAGTACTTC. Its protein product is CASSQRALREQYF.

This clonotype was detected only once. The rearrangement joins TRBV15 to TRBJ1-5, with D hard to call. V lost 0 bases and J 6 bases, leaving 12 bases between the germline ends. The CDR3 loop spans 15 amino acids. Per the germline V gene, CDR1 is LNHNV and CDR2 is YYDKDF (reference sequence). The CDR3: CATSRDYGFSQPQHF. DNA for the CDR3: TGTGCCACCAGCAGAGATTACGGGTTTTCTCAGCCCCAGCATTTT.

The chain combines TRBV9 with TRBJ1-6; D unclear. The V gene's germline CDR1 is SGDLS and CDR2 YYNGEE. The CDR3 is 16 residues long. Between the trimmed V and J ends, which lost 0 bases and 11 bases, there was a span of 18 bases. In DNA, the CDR3 is TGTGCCAGCAGCGTAGGTCCACCGTTAGCCGCCACACCCCTCCACTTT. Its translation: CASSVGPPLAATPLHF. Together with reference TRBV9 and TRBJ1-6, the CDR3 gives the full variable domain: DSGVTQTPKHLITATGQRVTLRCSPRSGDLSVYWYQQSLDQGLQFLIQYYNGEERAKGNILERFSAQQFPDLHSELNLSSLELGDSALYFCASSVGPPLAATPLHFGNGTRLTVT.

In its sample, this clonotype was seen a few times. The CDR3 DNA sequence: TGTGCCAGCAGCCGTTTTGCGACTAGCGGGGGGAACAATGAGCAGTTCTTC. It is translated as CASSRFATSGGNNEQFF. The rearrangement joins TRBV5-6 to TRBJ2-1; TRBD2 matches at 13 bases. Trimming at V came to 4 bases and at J to 5 bases, leaving 9 bases not matched to a gene. Germline V CDR1 and CDR2: SGHDT, YYEEEE. This CDR3 spans 17 amino acids.

The rearrangement joins TRBV7-2 to TRBJ2-2; D possibly matches TRBD1 or TRBD2 (5 bases each). Trimming took off 5 bases at V and 6 bases at J, with 19 bases between the two ends. The length of the CDR3 is 16 residues. The germline CDR1 and CDR2 sequences are SGHTA and FQGNSA. CDR3 loop: CASSPGLGRRAGELFF. The CDR3, as DNA: TGTGCCAGCAGCCCAGGGTTGGGACGCAGGGCCGGGGAGCTGTTTTTT.

This clonotype was seen a few times. The J gene is TRBJ2-5, the V gene TRBV7-2, with 7 bases that match TRBD2. V trimming: 5 bases; J trimming: 5 bases; junction bases outside the gene matches: 8. The CDR3 covers 14 residues. Germline V gives CDR1 SGHTA, CDR2 FQGNSA. The CDR3 coding sequence is TGTGCCAGCAGCCCTGGACTAGACGGGGAGACCCAGTACTTC. This gives the protein CASSPGLDGETQYF.

V and J are TRBV18 and TRBJ1-6; the match to TRBD1 covers 10 bases. Germline V gives CDR1 KGHSH, CDR2 LQKENI. The J segment lost 7 bases and the V segment lost 1 base, leaving 7 bases of the junction unmatched. The CDR3 consists of 17 residues. The CDR3 spells CASSPRNGDRGNSPLHF. CDR3 nucleotides: TGTGCCAGCTCACCACGGAACGGGGACAGGGGAAATTCACCCCTCCACTTT.

This clonotype has only a few counts. V and J are TRBV6-2 or TRBV6-3 and TRBJ1-5; D perhaps matches TRBD1 (6 bases). The CDR3 is 14 amino acids. V was shortened by 2 bases and J by 5 bases, with 10 bases between the two germline ends. The germline V gene has CDR1 MNHEY and CDR2 SVGEGT. The CDR3 DNA is TGTGCCAGCAGTTACAGGCGGACAGATCAGCCCCAGCATTTT. Residues: CASSYRRTDQPQHF.

V usage is TRBV7-8 and J usage is TRBJ2-1; 9 nucleotides match TRBD1. This CDR3 contains 16 residues. The junction had 10 bases not matched to a gene; V was cut back by 5 bases and J by 5 bases. CDR1 is SGHVS, CDR2 FQNEAQ, per germline. CDR3: CASSPVGTGNHNEQFF. CDR3 coding DNA: TGTGCCAGCAGCCCGGTCGGGACAGGGAACCACAATGAGCAGTTCTTC.